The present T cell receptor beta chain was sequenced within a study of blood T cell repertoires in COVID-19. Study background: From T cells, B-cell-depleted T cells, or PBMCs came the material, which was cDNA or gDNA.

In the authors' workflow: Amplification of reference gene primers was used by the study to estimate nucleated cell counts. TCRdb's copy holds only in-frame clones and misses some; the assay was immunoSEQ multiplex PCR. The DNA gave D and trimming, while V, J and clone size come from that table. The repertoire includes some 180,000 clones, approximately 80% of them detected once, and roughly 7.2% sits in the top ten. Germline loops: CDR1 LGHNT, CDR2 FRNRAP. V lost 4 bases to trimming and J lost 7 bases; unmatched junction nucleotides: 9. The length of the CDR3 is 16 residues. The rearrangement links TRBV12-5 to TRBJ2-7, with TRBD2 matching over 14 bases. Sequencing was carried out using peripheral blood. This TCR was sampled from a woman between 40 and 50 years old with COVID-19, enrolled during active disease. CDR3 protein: CASGSPVGTSGREQYF. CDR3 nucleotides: TGTGCTAGTGGTTCCCCCGTTGGGACTAGCGGGAGAGAGCAGTACTTC.